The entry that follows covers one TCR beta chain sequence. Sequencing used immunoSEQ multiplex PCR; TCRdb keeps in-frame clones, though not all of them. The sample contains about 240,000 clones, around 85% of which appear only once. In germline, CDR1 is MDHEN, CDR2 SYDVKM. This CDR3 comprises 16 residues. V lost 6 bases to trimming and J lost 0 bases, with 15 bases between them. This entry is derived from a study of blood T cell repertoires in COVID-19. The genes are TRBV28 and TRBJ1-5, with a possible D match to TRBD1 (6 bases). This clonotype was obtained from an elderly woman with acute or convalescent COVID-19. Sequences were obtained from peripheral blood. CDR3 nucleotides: TGTGCCAGCAGGGGCCCCGGGGGGCATAGCAATCAGCCCCAGCATTTT. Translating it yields CASRGPGGHSNQPQHF.